A single sample is the source of the 27 T cell receptor beta chains below, sequenced in a study of control samples from healthy donors and cancer patients. Using immunoSEQ multiplex PCR, the repertoire was profiled, and TCRdb retains in-frame clones only, with some absent. The sample gives roughly 54,000 clones, almost 96% of which show up once; around 2% is in the top ten. The specimen was blood. The receptors were sampled from a woman under 40 in good health.

J is TRBJ2-1 and V is TRBV7-8, with 9 bases that match TRBD2. CDR1 SGHVS and CDR2 FQNEAQ come from the germline V gene. The CDR3 runs to 16 residues. The V segment lost 2 bases and the J segment 0 bases; nucleotides outside the gene matches: 2. CDR3 coding DNA: TGTGCCAGCAGCTTATTTAGCGGGAGCTCCTACAATGAGCAGTTCTTC. It encodes CASSLFSGSSYNEQFF.

This clone was counted a single time. Other DNA sequences in this specimen translate into the identical CDR3. The chain carries TRBV6-1 and TRBJ1-2; no definite D call. V was cut by 2 bases and J by 2 bases, with 6 bases left in between. The CDR3 totals 13 residues. The germline CDR1 and CDR2 sequences are MNHNS and SASEGT. For the CDR3, the DNA is TGTGCCAGCAGTGAAAGGAGGAACTATGGCTACACCTTC. Amino acids: CASSERRNYGYTF.

The chain employs TRBV28 and TRBJ2-1; a weak D match, TRBD1 (7 bases). CDR1 is MDHEN, CDR2 SYDVKM, per germline. Trimming took 2 bases from V and 0 from J, leaving 11 bases between them. The CDR3 covers 16 residues. CDR3 DNA: TGTGCCAGCAGTTTACAGGGGGGTAACTCCTACAATGAGCAGTTCTTC. It specifies CASSLQGGNSYNEQFF.

The chain uses TRBV24-1 and TRBJ1-3; D not certain. There are 13 residues in the CDR3. From germline, CDR1 is KGHDR and CDR2 SFDVKD. V lost 8 bases and J 0 bases, leaving 7 bases between the germline ends. The CDR3 sequence is CATIRHSGNTIYF. DNA of the CDR3: TGTGCCACCATTAGGCACTCTGGAAACACCATATATTTT.

The chain is built from TRBV5-4 and TRBJ1-5, with D unresolved. Between the trimmed V and J ends, which lost 3 bases and 5 bases, there was a span of 12 bases. CDR1 and CDR2 from the germline V gene are SGHNT and YYREEE (reference sequence). The CDR3 covers 14 residues. The CDR3 loop reads CASSYNPADQPQHF. In nucleotides, the CDR3 is TGTGCCAGCAGCTATAATCCGGCGGATCAGCCCCAGCATTTT.

This clone was seen just once. This chain links TRBV5-1 with TRBJ1-1; D is uncertain. V lost 7 bases, J lost 1 base, and 11 bases lay in between. The CDR3 is made up of 13 amino acids. Germline lookup yields CDR1 SGHRS and CDR2 YFSETQ. CDR3 residues: CASGHGQNTEAFF. CDR3 nucleotide sequence: TGCGCCAGCGGTCACGGCCAGAACACTGAAGCTTTCTTT.

The V call is TRBV24-1, the J call TRBJ2-5, with D tentatively TRBD1 or TRBD2 (6 bases each). Trimming took off 9 bases at V and 5 bases at J, with 24 bases between the two ends. This CDR3 spans 16 amino acids. Germline lookup yields CDR1 KGHDR and CDR2 SFDVKD. The CDR3 protein is CATRGRIAARGETQYF. As DNA, the CDR3 is TGTGCCACCCGGGGAAGGATAGCGGCGAGGGGGGAGACCCAGTACTTC.

The chain recombines TRBV11-2 with TRBJ1-1; D not certain. The CDR3 totals 15 residues. Germline V lookup: CDR1 SGHAT, CDR2 FQNNGV. V was trimmed by 5 bases and J by 0 bases, leaving 13 bases between them. CDR3 in DNA: TGTGCCAGCAGCCCACCTTCGAACTTGAACACTGAAGCTTTCTTT. Protein sequence: CASSPPSNLNTEAFF.

The chain recombines TRBV28 with TRBJ2-1; 10 bases match TRBD2. V lost 6 bases and J lost 10; bases outside the gene matches: 18. The CDR3 length is 17 residues. Germline-derived CDR1 and CDR2 are MDHEN and SYDVKM. CDR3 nucleotides: TGTGCCAGCAGCCACCCTACACCGGGTAGCGGGGGGCAAGAGCAGTTCTTC. Translating gives CASSHPTPGSGGQEQFF.

V and J are TRBV28 and TRBJ2-3, with D hard to call. Germline V gene sequence: CDR1 MDHEN, CDR2 SYDVKM. V was pared by 5 bases and J by 8 bases, with 11 bases between. The CDR3 loop spans 12 amino acids. CDR3 nucleotide sequence: TGTGCCAGCAGTCAAATCCCGGGTACGCAGTATTTT. This sequence encodes CASSQIPGTQYF. The full variable domain, its missing parts supplied by reference TRBV28 and TRBJ2-3, is DVKVTQSSRYLVKRTGEKVFLECVQDMDHENMFWYRQDPGLGLRLIYFSYDVKMKEKGDIPEGYSVSREKKERFSLILESASTNQTSMYLCASSQIPGTQYFGPGTRLTVL.

The chain uses TRBV5-1 and TRBJ2-1; D might be TRBD1 (6 bases). This CDR3 has 14 amino acids. The germline V gene encodes CDR1 SGHRS and CDR2 YFSETQ. The V end was cut by 4 bases, the J end by 3 bases, with 11 bases between. The CDR3 coding sequence is TGCGCCAGCAGCACCGGGACAAACTACAATGAGCAGTTCTTC. Translation gives CASSTGTNYNEQFF.

The chain has TRBV5-6 and TRBJ1-6; D unresolved. Trimming took 4 bases from V and 6 from J, leaving 17 bases between them. Germline V gene lookup returns CDR1 SGHDT and CDR2 YYEEEE. This CDR3 region has 16 residues. This CDR3 is CASSAQRERANSPLHF. For the CDR3, the DNA is TGTGCCAGCAGCGCCCAAAGAGAGCGGGCTAATTCACCCCTCCACTTT. The entire variable domain, with the rest obtained from reference TRBV5-6 and TRBJ1-6, is as follows: DAGVTQSPTHLIKTRGQQVTLRCSPKSGHDTVSWYQQALGQGPQFIFQYYEEEERQRGNFPDRFSGHQFPNYSSELNVNALLLGDSALYLCASSAQRERANSPLHFGNGTRLTVT.

This sequence joins TRBV6-1 and TRBJ2-7; TRBD1 aligns across 10 bases. The CDR3 covers 14 residues. V lost 1 base and J lost 3; bases outside the gene matches: 0. Germline CDR1 is MNHNS and CDR2 is SASEGT. CDR3 sequence (DNA): TGTGCCAGCAGTGAAGGGACAGGGGGCTACGAGCAGTACTTC. It specifies CASSEGTGGYEQYF.

J is TRBJ2-1 and V is TRBV29-1; a weak D match, TRBD2 (6 bases). V gave up 6 bases and J gave up 2 bases, with 17 bases separating them. The CDR3 has 15 residues. Germline V gene lookup returns CDR1 SQVTM and CDR2 ANQGSEA. The CDR3 spells CSVRGGAGAYNEQFF. CDR3 in DNA: TGCAGCGTGAGAGGTGGAGCGGGCGCCTACAATGAGCAGTTCTTC.

V gene TRBV7-9 combines with J gene TRBJ1-5; the match to TRBD1 covers 9 bases. CDR1 and CDR2 from the germline V gene are SEHNR and FQNEAQ (reference sequence). The CDR3 is 16 amino acids. The J segment lost 7 bases and the V segment lost 4 bases, leaving 11 bases of the junction unmatched. For the CDR3, the DNA is TGTGCCAGCAGCTCTACCAGAACAGGGGGCAGCCAGCCCCAGCATTTT. It yields the protein CASSSTRTGGSQPQHF.

This clone was seen only once. The V call is TRBV30, the J call TRBJ1-1, with TRBD1 identical over 10 bases. The V and J ends lost 3 bases and 6 bases, in that order; junction bases with no gene match: 4. This CDR3 spans 13 amino acids. In germline, CDR1 is GTSNPN, CDR2 SVGIG (reference sequence). The CDR3 sequence is CAWSAGTGAEAFF. In DNA, the CDR3 is TGTGCCTGGAGCGCCGGGACAGGGGCTGAAGCTTTCTTT. Drawing the rest from reference TRBV30 and TRBJ1-1, the complete variable domain is SQTIHQWPATLVQPVGSPLSLECTVEGTSNPNLYWYRQAAGRGLQLLFYSVGIGQISSEVPQNLSASRPQDRQFILSSKKLLLSDSGFYLCAWSAGTGAEAFFGQGTRLTVV.

The rearrangement uses TRBV5-1 and TRBJ2-7; TRBD1 is a possible D gene (5 bases). Trimming took off 0 bases at V and 2 bases at J, with 12 bases between the two ends. Germline values: CDR1 SGHRS, CDR2 YFSETQ. The CDR3 covers 15 residues. In nucleotides, the CDR3 is TGCGCCAGCAGCTTGGCGCTAGGGGTCCCCTACGAGCAGTACTTC. The encoded protein is CASSLALGVPYEQYF.

In this sample, this clone turned up once. This chain joins TRBV3-1 (or the pseudogene TRBV3-2) and TRBJ1-1; possibly TRBD1 for D (6 bases). The CDR3 sequence is 15 residues long. Trimming cost V 4 bases and J 0 bases, with 12 bases left between them. CDR1 and CDR2 (germline): LGHDT, YNNKEL (reference sequence). CDR3 DNA sequence: TGTGCCAGCAGCCCAAGGACAGTCATGAACACTGAAGCTTTCTTT. Translated, it gives CASSPRTVMNTEAFF.

The chain couples TRBV27 to TRBJ2-1; 7 bases fit TRBD2. The CDR3 consists of 15 residues. The V segment lost 6 bases and the J segment 0 bases; nucleotides outside the gene matches: 5. The germline CDR1 and CDR2 sequences are MNHEY and SMNVEV (reference sequence). The CDR3 sequence is CASSLSSGSYNEQFF. The CDR3 region has the DNA TGTGCCAGCAGCCTCTCTAGCGGCTCCTACAATGAGCAGTTCTTC.

The rearrangement uses TRBV6-5 and TRBJ1-6; no reliable D call. This CDR3 contains 13 residues. V lost 0 bases and J 9 bases, leaving 6 bases between the germline ends. The germline V gene encodes CDR1 MNHEY and CDR2 SVGAGI. For the CDR3, the DNA is TGTGCCAGCAGTTACTCAGAGGGTTCACCCCTCCACTTT. It translates to CASSYSEGSPLHF.

The chain is built from TRBV7-6 and TRBJ2-7; D assignment may be TRBD1 or TRBD2 (7 bases each). This CDR3 has 14 amino acids. Germline V gene lookup returns CDR1 SGHVS and CDR2 FNYEAQ. The V and J ends lost 1 base and 5 bases respectively, with 12 bases between them. CDR3 in amino acids: CASSLVQGGNEQYF. The CDR3, as DNA: TGTGCCAGCAGCTTAGTTCAGGGGGGGAACGAGCAGTACTTC.

The V call is TRBV7-2, the J call TRBJ2-7, with no clear D. Trimming pared 2 bases from V and 4 bases from J, leaving 12 bases between. This CDR3 spans 14 amino acids. The germline V gene encodes CDR1 SGHTA and CDR2 FQGNSA. The CDR3 is CASSLTPPVYEQYF. Here the CDR3 DNA reads TGTGCCAGCAGCTTAACGCCTCCCGTGTACGAGCAGTACTTC.

This chain links TRBV24-1 with TRBJ1-5, with D maybe TRBD1 (5 bases). The CDR3 consists of 14 residues. The V gene's germline CDR1 is KGHDR and CDR2 SFDVKD. Trimming took off 7 bases at V and 3 bases at J, with 12 bases between the two ends. The CDR3 DNA reads TGTGCCACCAGCAAGCAGGGCTACAATCAGCCCCAGCATTTT. It specifies CATSKQGYNQPQHF.

Only one count was recorded for this clone. This chain links TRBV5-6 with TRBJ2-7, with TRBD1 matching over 11 bases. The V gene end was trimmed by 4 bases and the J gene end by 2 bases; junction bases not matched to a gene: 5. Germline assignment: CDR1 SGHDT and CDR2 YYEEEE. The CDR3 loop spans 15 amino acids. In nucleotides, the CDR3 is TGTGCCAGCAGCCCGGGGACAGGGGGAACCTACGAGCAGTACTTC. Protein product: CASSPGTGGTYEQYF.

This chain joins TRBV7-9 and TRBJ2-7; D unresolved. The germline V and J ends were trimmed by 1 base and 6 bases, with 4 bases remaining between them. The CDR3 consists of 11 residues. Germline assignment: CDR1 SEHNR and CDR2 FQNEAQ (reference sequence). CDR3 nucleotides: TGTGCCAGCAGCTTAGGTCTCGAGCAGTACTTC. Encoded protein: CASSLGLEQYF.

The chain couples TRBV6-5 to TRBJ2-7, with 7 bases that match TRBD2. Germline CDR1 and CDR2: MNHEY and SVGAGI. The CDR3 is 14 residues long. The CDR3 bases are TGTGCGACCACCGTACTGCTATGGGGGGGCGAGCAGTACTTC. It specifies CATTVLLWGGEQYF.

This chain uses TRBV6-1 with TRBJ2-4, with D perhaps matching TRBD1 (5 bases). CDR3 length equals 11 residues. Germline CDR1 is MNHNS and CDR2 is SASEGT. Trimming removed 3 bases from V and 10 bases from J, with 7 bases in between. The CDR3 DNA follows: TGTGCCAGCAGTGAGCCAGGGATTCAGTACTTC. It is translated as CASSEPGIQYF.